One sample yielded the 30 T cell receptor beta chains listed below, sequenced in a study of blood T cells in healthy people across ages. Combining a sample-barcoded 5' primer with a J-beta primer mix, a second PCR ran for about 7 to 11 cycles. Each CDR3 protein gets one entry after TCRdb re-called the 5' RACE reads with MiXCR. The table records about 830,000 distinct CDR3 sequences, about 59% of them present only once. The sequencing sample was made of blood. The receptors were gathered from a man aged 30 to 39 in good health.

The rearrangement uses TRBV7-2 and TRBJ1-4; tentative D call: TRBD1 (5 bases). The germline V gene encodes CDR1 SGHTA and CDR2 FQGNSA. V lost 1 base and J 4 bases, leaving 10 bases between the germline ends. CDR3 length: 15 residues. CDR3 in DNA: TGTGCCAGCAGCTTAGGTGACAGAGATAATGAAAAACTGTTTTTT. The encoded protein is CASSLGDRDNEKLFF.

The chain has TRBV7-2 and TRBJ2-4; weak D call: TRBD2 (6 bases). Germline CDR1 is SGHTA and CDR2 is FQGNSA. The CDR3 sequence is 16 residues long. Trimming cost V 5 bases and J 3 bases, with 17 bases left between them. The CDR3 is CASSPVGGFVKNIQYF. The CDR3 DNA is TGTGCCAGCAGCCCTGTCGGGGGTTTCGTCAAAAACATTCAGTACTTC.

This chain joins TRBV13 and TRBJ1-2; D possibly corresponds to TRBD1 (5 bases). V lost 3 bases to trimming and J lost 0 bases, with 17 bases between them. Germline CDR1 is PRHDT and CDR2 is FYEKMQ (reference sequence). This CDR3 has 17 amino acids. This CDR3 is CASSLGYGEGTNYGYTF. CDR3 bases: TGTGCCAGCAGCTTGGGGTACGGGGAGGGGACTAACTATGGCTACACCTTC. Full variable domain (missing parts from reference TRBV13 and TRBJ1-2): AAGVIQSPRHLIKEKRETATLKCYPIPRHDTVYWYQQGPGQDPQFLISFYEKMQSDKGSIPDRFSAQQFSDYHSELNMSSLELGDSALYFCASSLGYGEGTNYGYTFGSGTRLTVV.

The rearrangement uses TRBV28 and TRBJ1-6; TRBD1 agrees at 10 bases. In germline, CDR1 is MDHEN, CDR2 SYDVKM. The CDR3 runs 15 residues. V trimming: 3 bases; J trimming: 9 bases; junction bases outside the gene matches: 5. The CDR3, as DNA: TGTGCCAGCAGTTTGGGGACAGGGGATGCTTCACCCCTCCACTTT. Translation: CASSLGTGDASPLHF.

As for this clonotype: One junction end disagrees with the germline gene, perhaps due to a read error. This chain joins TRBV6-6 and TRBJ1-4; D is undetermined. The CDR3 has 15 amino acids. Germline values: CDR1 MNHNY, CDR2 SVGAGI (reference sequence). The CDR3 DNA reads as TGTACCAGCAGTTACGGCGGAGCGGATAGTGAAAAACTGTTTTTT. Its translation is CTSSYGGADSEKLFF.

This chain uses TRBV12-3 or TRBV12-4 with TRBJ2-5; weak D call: TRBD2 (5 bases). This CDR3 spans 14 amino acids. V was pared by 3 bases and J by 5 bases, with 13 bases between. CDR3 protein: CASSFEFSGETQYF. CDR3 in DNA: TGTGCCAGCAGTTTTGAGTTCTCGGGGGAGACCCAGTACTTC.

V is TRBV10-3 and J is TRBJ2-1; D may be TRBD2 (6 bases). The CDR3 has 14 amino acids. Germline CDR1 and CDR2: ENHRY and SYGVKD. V was clipped by 5 bases and J by 6 bases, with 14 bases between them. CDR3 loop: CAISRDSEGNEQFF. In nucleotides, the CDR3 is TGTGCCATCAGTCGGGACTCTGAGGGCAATGAGCAGTTCTTC.

This chain uses TRBV14 with TRBJ2-5; D is possibly TRBD1 (5 bases). The J call may be mistaken, given a closer DNA end match to TRBJ2-7. The CDR3 sequence is 13 residues long. CDR1 is SGHDN, CDR2 FVKESK, per germline. The CDR3 DNA is TGTGCCAGCAGCCAAACAAGGGGCGCCGAGCAGTACTTC. Translated: CASSQTRGAEQYF.

The rearrangement joins TRBV12-3 or TRBV12-4 to TRBJ2-1; weak D call: TRBD1 (6 bases). Trimming took off 5 bases at V and 6 bases at J, with 17 bases between the two ends. This CDR3 is built from 15 residues. The CDR3, as DNA: TGTGCCAGCAGTAAAACAGGGTGGTTTGTCAATGAGCAGTTCTTC. Translated, it gives CASSKTGWFVNEQFF.

As for this clonotype: One base away lies a much larger clone, so this may be a sequencing read error. The rearrangement joins TRBV10-3 to TRBJ2-5; 7 nucleotides agree with TRBD1. The germline CDR1 and CDR2 sequences are ENHRY and SYGVKD. Trimming removed 7 bases from V and 1 base from J; junction bases left unmatched: 3. The CDR3 length is 13 residues. The DNA for the CDR3 is TGTGCCATCAACCGACAGGGCCAAGAGACCCAGTACTTC. This translates into CAINRQGQETQYF.

In its sample, this clonotype was seen a few times. The J gene is TRBJ1-2, the V gene TRBV27, with a tentative D call TRBD1 (6 bases). Trimming left V 6 bases short and J 4 bases short, with 21 bases between. CDR3 length equals 16 residues. The germline gives CDR1 MNHEY, CDR2 SMNVEV (reference sequence). CDR3 region: CASRTTLLETGYGYTF. The CDR3 bases are TGTGCCAGCAGAACAACCCTTTTAGAGACAGGCTATGGCTACACCTTC.

This clonotype occurred a few times. This rearrangement joins TRBV4-2 to TRBJ2-1, with TRBD2 identical over 12 bases. Trimming removed 8 bases from V and 9 bases from J; junction bases left unmatched: 5. The CDR3 runs 13 residues. Germline-derived CDR1 and CDR2 are LGHNA and YNFKEQ. For the CDR3, the DNA is TGTGCCAGCCAACTAGCGGGGGGTGTTGAGCAGTTCTTC. This gives the protein CASQLAGGVEQFF.

The V call is TRBV6-5, the J call TRBJ2-7; D is unresolved. With 0 bases removed from V and 0 bases from J, the gap between germline ends came to 12 bases. The germline gives CDR1 MNHEY, CDR2 SVGAGI. The CDR3 contains 16 residues. CDR3 sequence: CASSYSWAEISYEQYF. CDR3 bases: TGTGCCAGCAGTTACTCGTGGGCAGAGATCTCCTACGAGCAGTACTTC.

CDR3 in amino acids: CASSLVGGLHTDTQYF. The CDR3 DNA is TGTGCCAGCAGCTTAGTCGGGGGGCTACACACAGATACGCAGTATTTT. This chain uses TRBV11-2 with TRBJ2-3; possibly TRBD2 for D (7 bases). V lost 1 base to trimming and J lost 2 bases, with 13 bases between them. Germline V lookup: CDR1 SGHAT, CDR2 FQNNGV. This CDR3 is built from 16 residues.

This chain uses TRBV6-5 with TRBJ2-7, with D tentatively TRBD1 (6 bases). The V end lost 4 bases, the J end lost 6 bases, and 16 bases lay between the germline ends. Germline CDR1 MNHEY, CDR2 SVGAGI. The CDR3 contains 14 residues. CDR3 sequence: CASSSQGVGAEQYF. The CDR3 DNA sequence: TGTGCCAGCAGTTCACAGGGTGTGGGGGCCGAGCAGTACTTC.

This clonotype came up a few times. The chain couples TRBV4-2 to TRBJ1-6, with 7 bases fitting TRBD1. V shed 6 bases and J 11 bases; nucleotides not matched to a gene: 7. Germline V gene sequence: CDR1 LGHNA, CDR2 YNFKEQ. This CDR3 comprises 13 residues. The CDR3 sequence is CASRTGQAAPLHF. The DNA for the CDR3 is TGTGCCAGCAGAACCGGACAGGCAGCACCCCTCCACTTT.

In the case of this clonotype: One end of the junction varies from germline; a read error may be responsible. V gene TRBV6-5 combines with J gene TRBJ2-7; no definite D call. This CDR3 spans 15 amino acids. The germline V gene has CDR1 MNHEY and CDR2 SVGAGI. This chain's CDR3 is CASSYSQFPTFEQYF. In nucleotides, the CDR3 is TGTGCCAGCAGCTACTCCCAGTTCCCCACCTTCGAGCAGTACTTC.

The chain employs TRBV7-2 and TRBJ2-1; D is unclear. The germline V gene has CDR1 SGHTA and CDR2 FQGNSA. The CDR3 loop spans 14 amino acids. Between the trimmed V and J ends, which lost 2 bases and 5 bases, there was a span of 10 bases. In nucleotides, the CDR3 is TGTGCCAGCAGCTTAAACTGGATCAACAATGAGCAGTTCTTC. Protein: CASSLNWINNEQFF. Full variable domain (outside the CDR3, taken from reference TRBV7-2 and TRBJ2-1): GAGVSQSPSNKVTEKGKDVELRCDPISGHTALYWYRQSLGQGLEFLIYFQGNSAPDKSGLPSDRFSAERTGGSVSTLTIQRTQQEDSAVYLCASSLNWINNEQFFGPGTRLTVL.

This clonotype has more than one count but fewer than ten. J is TRBJ2-4 and V is TRBV14; no definite D call. V lost 1 base and J 6 bases, leaving 7 bases between the germline ends. The CDR3 consists of 13 residues. Germline V CDR1 and CDR2: SGHDN, FVKESK. DNA of the CDR3: TGTGCCAGCAGCCAAGGGTCCGGAAACATTCAGTACTTC. Its translation is CASSQGSGNIQYF. The whole variable domain, filled in from reference TRBV14 and TRBJ2-4, reads EAGVTQFPSHSVIEKGQTVTLRCDPISGHDNLYWYRRVMGKEIKFLLHFVKESKQDESGMPNNRFLAERTGGTYSTLKVQPAELEDSGVYFCASSQGSGNIQYFGAGTRLSVL.

V usage is TRBV7-3 and J usage is TRBJ2-5, with D maybe TRBD2 (7 bases). Trimming removed 3 bases from V and 3 bases from J, with 11 bases in between. CDR3 length: 14 residues. The germline V gene encodes CDR1 SGHTA and CDR2 FQGTGA. CDR3 sequence (DNA): TGTGCCAGCAGCTTCGGCGGGGGCAAAGAGACCCAGTACTTC. It encodes CASSFGGGKETQYF. Drawing the rest from reference TRBV7-3 and TRBJ2-5, the complete variable domain is GAGVSQTPSNKVTEKGKYVELRCDPISGHTALYWYRQSLGQGPEFLIYFQGTGAADDSGLPNDRFFAVRPEGSVSTLKIQRTERGDSAVYLCASSFGGGKETQYFGPGTRLLVL.

The V gene is TRBV6-2 or TRBV6-3, the J gene TRBJ2-2, with 10 bases identical to TRBD1. There are 15 residues in the CDR3. Germline lookup yields CDR1 MNHEY and CDR2 SVGEGT. V dropped 2 bases and J dropped 7; count of bases not matched to a gene: 4. CDR3 sequence (DNA): TGTGCCAGCAGTTACCCGACAGGGGGCCTCGGGGAGCTGTTTTTT. Encoded protein: CASSYPTGGLGELFF.

CDR3 sequence: CASSTLDRGRSPLHF. The CDR3 DNA reads TGTGCCAGCAGTACACTCGACAGGGGAAGGTCACCCCTCCACTTT. V gene TRBV5-5 combines with J gene TRBJ1-6; 8 nucleotides agree with TRBD1. Germline CDR1 and CDR2: SGHKS and YYEKEE (reference sequence). V lost 5 bases, J lost 10 bases, and 11 bases stayed unmatched. CDR3 length equals 15 residues. The full variable domain, completed using reference TRBV5-5 and TRBJ1-6, is DAGVTQSPTHLIKTRGQQVTLRCSPISGHKSVSWYQQVLGQGPQFIFQYYEKEERGRGNFPDRFSARQFPNYSSELNVNALLLGDSALYLCASSTLDRGRSPLHFGNGTRLTVT.

V gene TRBV20-1 combines with J gene TRBJ2-4; no clear D gene. Germline-derived CDR1 and CDR2 are DFQATT and SNEGSKA (reference sequence). The CDR3 spans 14 residues. V was clipped by 6 bases and J by 0 bases, with 12 bases between them. The CDR3 here is CSAIGGIAKNIQYF. Written as DNA, the CDR3 is TGCAGTGCAATAGGCGGCATAGCCAAAAACATTCAGTACTTC.

The V and J genes are TRBV4-2 and TRBJ2-3; 11 nucleotides line up with TRBD2. Trimming cost V 1 base and J 6 bases; bases outside gene matches: 6. Germline V gene lookup returns CDR1 LGHNA and CDR2 YNFKEQ. The CDR3 runs to 16 residues. The CDR3 sequence: CASSQGLAGIADTQYF. The CDR3 DNA reads as TGTGCCAGCAGCCAAGGACTAGCGGGGATTGCGGATACGCAGTATTTT.

The rearrangement joins TRBV7-2 to TRBJ2-2; D possibly corresponds to TRBD2 (7 bases). V gave up 4 bases and J gave up 8 bases, with 14 bases separating them. Germline lookup yields CDR1 SGHTA and CDR2 FQGNSA. The CDR3 contains 14 residues. The CDR3 nucleotides read TGTGCCAGCAGCTATAGGGGGGGTTCGGGGGAGCTGTTTTTT. The encoded protein is CASSYRGGSGELFF.

The V and J genes are TRBV7-9 and TRBJ2-7; D perhaps matches TRBD1 (5 bases). Germline V gene lookup returns CDR1 SEHNR and CDR2 FQNEAQ (reference sequence). The V end lost 5 bases, the J end lost 2 bases, and 16 bases lay between the germline ends. This CDR3 has 15 amino acids. The CDR3 bases are TGTGCCAGCAGCGACATAGGCCTAGGGGCCTACGAGCAGTACTTC. It is translated as CASSDIGLGAYEQYF. The whole variable domain, remainder taken from reference TRBV7-9 and TRBJ2-7, is DTGVSQNPRHKITKRGQNVTFRCDPISEHNRLYWYRQTLGQGPEFLTYFQNEAQLEKSRLLSDRFSAERPKGSFSTLEIQRTEQGDSAMYLCASSDIGLGAYEQYFGPGTRLTVT.

The J gene is TRBJ2-5, the V gene TRBV27; a weak D match, TRBD1 (6 bases). V was cut by 1 base and J by 3 bases, with 12 bases left in between. This CDR3 has 15 residues. Germline V gene data show CDR1 as MNHEY and CDR2 as SMNVEV (reference sequence). The CDR3 here is CASSLFGDNEETQYF. CDR3 DNA: TGTGCCAGCAGTTTATTTGGGGACAATGAAGAGACCCAGTACTTC.

The chain combines TRBV3-1 with TRBJ1-1; perhaps TRBD1 as D (5 bases). Looked up from germline, CDR1 is LGHDT and CDR2 is YNNKEL (reference sequence). V was pared by 0 bases and J by 4 bases, with 12 bases between. The CDR3 loop spans 15 amino acids. In nucleotides, the CDR3 is TGTGCCAGCAGCCAAGATCATAGGGGTGGCACTGAAGCTTTCTTT. Translated, it gives CASSQDHRGGTEAFF.

CDR3 sequence reads: CASRDDGGQYF. The CDR3 DNA is TGCGCCAGCAGGGACGACGGGGGGCAGTATTTT. This chain uses TRBV5-1 with TRBJ2-3; possible D gene TRBD2, 6 bases. Germline values: CDR1 SGHRS, CDR2 YFSETQ. The CDR3 totals 11 residues. Trimming shortened V by 5 bases and J by 11 bases, and 12 bases separated the two germline ends.

This rearrangement joins TRBV12-3 or TRBV12-4 to TRBJ1-4; the D is unclear. CDR3 length: 15 amino acids. Trimming cost V 6 bases and J 8 bases, with 19 bases left between them. The chain's CDR3 is CASSLRRSRGEKLFF. DNA of the CDR3: TGTGCCAGCAGCCTCCGACGCTCCAGAGGGGAAAAACTGTTTTTT.